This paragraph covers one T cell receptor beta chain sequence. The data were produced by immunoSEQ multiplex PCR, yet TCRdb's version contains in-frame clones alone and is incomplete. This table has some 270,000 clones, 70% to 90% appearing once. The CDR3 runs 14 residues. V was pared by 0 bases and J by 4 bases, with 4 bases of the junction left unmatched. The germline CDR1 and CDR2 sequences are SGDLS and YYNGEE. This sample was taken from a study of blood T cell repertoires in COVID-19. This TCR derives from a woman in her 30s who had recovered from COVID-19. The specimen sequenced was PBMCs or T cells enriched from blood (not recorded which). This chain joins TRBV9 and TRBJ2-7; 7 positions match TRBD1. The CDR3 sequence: CASSVESQGYEQYF. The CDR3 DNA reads TGTGCCAGCAGCGTAGAATCACAGGGGTACGAGCAGTACTTC.